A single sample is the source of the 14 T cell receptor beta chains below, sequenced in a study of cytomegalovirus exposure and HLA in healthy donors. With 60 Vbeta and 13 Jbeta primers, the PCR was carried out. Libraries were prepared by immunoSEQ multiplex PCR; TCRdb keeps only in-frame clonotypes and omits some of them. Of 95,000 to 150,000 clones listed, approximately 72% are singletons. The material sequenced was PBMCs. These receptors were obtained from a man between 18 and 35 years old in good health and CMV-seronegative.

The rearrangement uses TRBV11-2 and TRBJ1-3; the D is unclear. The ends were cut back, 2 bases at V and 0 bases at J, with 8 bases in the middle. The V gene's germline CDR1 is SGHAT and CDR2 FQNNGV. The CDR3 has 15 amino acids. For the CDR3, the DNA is TGTGCCAGCAGCTTATTGAGGAGCTCTGGAAACACCATATATTTT. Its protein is CASSLLRSSGNTIYF.

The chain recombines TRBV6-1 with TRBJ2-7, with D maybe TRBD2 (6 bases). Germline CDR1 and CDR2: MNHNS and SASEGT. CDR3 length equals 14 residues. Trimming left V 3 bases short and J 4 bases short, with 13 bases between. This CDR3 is CASSDRDLLYEQYF. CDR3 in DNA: TGTGCCAGCAGTGATCGGGACTTACTATACGAGCAGTACTTC.

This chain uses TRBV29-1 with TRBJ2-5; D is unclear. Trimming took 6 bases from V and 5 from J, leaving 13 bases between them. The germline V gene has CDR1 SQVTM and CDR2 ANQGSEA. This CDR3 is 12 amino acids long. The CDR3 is CSVALSRETQYF. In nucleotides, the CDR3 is TGCAGCGTAGCCCTGTCTCGGGAGACCCAGTACTTC.

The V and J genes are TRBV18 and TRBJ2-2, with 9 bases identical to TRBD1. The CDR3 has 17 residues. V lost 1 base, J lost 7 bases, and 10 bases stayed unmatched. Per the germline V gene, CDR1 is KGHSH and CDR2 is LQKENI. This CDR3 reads CASSPLPSGTGHGELFF. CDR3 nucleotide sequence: TGTGCCAGCTCACCACTACCGTCCGGGACAGGGCACGGGGAGCTGTTTTTT.

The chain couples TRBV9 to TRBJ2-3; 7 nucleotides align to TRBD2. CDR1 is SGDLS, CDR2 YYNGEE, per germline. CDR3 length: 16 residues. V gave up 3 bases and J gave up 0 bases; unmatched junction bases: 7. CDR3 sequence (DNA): TGTGCCAGCAGCGCCGCTAGCGGTTCTAGCACAGATACGCAGTATTTT. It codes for CASSAASGSSTDTQYF.

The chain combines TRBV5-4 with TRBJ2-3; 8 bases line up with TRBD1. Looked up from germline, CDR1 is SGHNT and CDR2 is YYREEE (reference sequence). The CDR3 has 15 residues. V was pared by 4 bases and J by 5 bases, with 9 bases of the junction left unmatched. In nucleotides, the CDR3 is TGTGCCAGCAGCCTAGGGACAGGTGGAGGAGATACGCAGTATTTT. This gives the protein CASSLGTGGGDTQYF.

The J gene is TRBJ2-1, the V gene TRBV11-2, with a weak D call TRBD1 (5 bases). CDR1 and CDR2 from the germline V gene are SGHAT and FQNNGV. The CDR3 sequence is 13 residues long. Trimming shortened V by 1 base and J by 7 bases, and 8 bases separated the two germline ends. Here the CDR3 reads CASSLGRANEQFF. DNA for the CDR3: TGTGCCAGCAGCTTAGGCAGGGCAAATGAGCAGTTCTTC.

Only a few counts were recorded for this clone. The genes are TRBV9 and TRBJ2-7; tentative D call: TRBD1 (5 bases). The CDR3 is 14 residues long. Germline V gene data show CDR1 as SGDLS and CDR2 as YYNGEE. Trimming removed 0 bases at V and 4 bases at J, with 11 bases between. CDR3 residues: CASSVEGASYEQYF. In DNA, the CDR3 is TGTGCCAGCAGCGTAGAAGGGGCCAGTTACGAGCAGTACTTC.

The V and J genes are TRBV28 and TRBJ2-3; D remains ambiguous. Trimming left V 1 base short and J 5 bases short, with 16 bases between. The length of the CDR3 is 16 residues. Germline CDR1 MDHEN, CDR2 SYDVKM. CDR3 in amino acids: CASSLSPLARRDTQYF. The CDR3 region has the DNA TGTGCCAGCAGTTTATCTCCCCTGGCACGCCGAGATACGCAGTATTTT.

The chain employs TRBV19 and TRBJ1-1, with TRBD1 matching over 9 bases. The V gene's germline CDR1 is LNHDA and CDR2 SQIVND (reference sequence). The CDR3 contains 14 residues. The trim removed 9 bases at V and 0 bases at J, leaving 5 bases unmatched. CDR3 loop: CASDRGAMNTEAFF. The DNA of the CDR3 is TGTGCCAGCGACAGGGGGGCCATGAACACTGAAGCTTTCTTT.

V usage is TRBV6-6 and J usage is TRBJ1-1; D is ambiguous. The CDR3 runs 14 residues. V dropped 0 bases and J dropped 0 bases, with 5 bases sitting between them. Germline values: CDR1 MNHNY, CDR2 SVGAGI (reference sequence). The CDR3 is CASSYSGMNTEAFF. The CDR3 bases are TGTGCCAGCAGTTACTCCGGGATGAACACTGAAGCTTTCTTT.

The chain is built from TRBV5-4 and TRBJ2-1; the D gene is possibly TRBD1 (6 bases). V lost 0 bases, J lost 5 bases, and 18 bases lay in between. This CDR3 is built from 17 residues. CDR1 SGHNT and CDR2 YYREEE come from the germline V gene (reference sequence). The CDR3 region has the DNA TGTGCCAGCAGCTTGGGGCGGACCGGGACAACAAACAATGAGCAGTTCTTC. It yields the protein CASSLGRTGTTNNEQFF.

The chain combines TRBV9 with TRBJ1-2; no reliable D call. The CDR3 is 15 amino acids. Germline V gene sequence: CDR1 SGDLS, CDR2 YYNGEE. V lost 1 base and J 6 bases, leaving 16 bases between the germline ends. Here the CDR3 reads CASSVNFGAVHGYTF. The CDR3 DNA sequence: TGTGCCAGCAGCGTAAATTTCGGTGCGGTTCATGGCTACACCTTC.

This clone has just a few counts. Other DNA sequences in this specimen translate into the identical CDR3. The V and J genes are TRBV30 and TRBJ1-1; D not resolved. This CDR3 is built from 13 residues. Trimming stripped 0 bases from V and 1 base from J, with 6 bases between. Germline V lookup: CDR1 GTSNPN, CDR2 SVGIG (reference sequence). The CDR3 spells CAWSVGGNTEAFF. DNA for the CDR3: TGTGCCTGGAGTGTAGGCGGGAACACTGAAGCTTTCTTT.